The 7 T cell receptor beta chains listed next were all sequenced from one sample in a study of cytomegalovirus exposure and HLA in healthy donors. Both 60 Vbeta primers and 13 Jbeta primers went into the PCR. Repertoires were generated with immunoSEQ multiplex PCR, while TCRdb's copy carries only in-frame clones and drops some. The sample shows about 120,000 clones, about 81% of them seen only once. The specimen sequenced was PBMCs. These receptors were collected from a woman between 40 and 50 years old in good health and CMV-seropositive.

V usage is TRBV30 and J usage is TRBJ1-3, with D maybe TRBD1 (5 bases). V gave up 0 bases and J gave up 0 bases, with 15 bases separating them. Per germline, CDR1 GTSNPN and CDR2 SVGIG (reference sequence). The CDR3 spans 17 residues. The CDR3 loop reads CAWSVRLDSVSGNTIYF. The CDR3 DNA reads TGTGCCTGGAGTGTAAGGCTTGACAGCGTCTCTGGAAACACCATATATTTT.

The chain has TRBV30 and TRBJ1-1; D remains unclear. Germline V gives CDR1 GTSNPN, CDR2 SVGIG (reference sequence). The CDR3 extends over 15 amino acids. Trimming left V 1 base short and J 5 bases short, with 17 bases between. The CDR3 sequence: CAWSGVGVVGTEAFF. CDR3 nucleotides: TGTGCCTGGAGTGGAGTCGGGGTAGTAGGGACTGAAGCTTTCTTT. Full variable domain (rest looked up from reference TRBV30 and TRBJ1-1): SQTIHQWPATLVQPVGSPLSLECTVEGTSNPNLYWYRQAAGRGLQLLFYSVGIGQISSEVPQNLSASRPQDRQFILSSKKLLLSDSGFYLCAWSGVGVVGTEAFFGQGTRLTVV.

V is TRBV11-3 and J is TRBJ2-5; D is possibly TRBD1 (5 bases). Germline lookup yields CDR1 SGHNT and CDR2 YENEEA. The ends were cut back, 5 bases at V and 0 bases at J, with 7 bases in the middle. The CDR3 is 13 amino acids. The CDR3 here is CASSHRNQETQYF. The CDR3 bases are TGTGCCAGCAGCCACAGGAACCAAGAGACCCAGTACTTC.

This clone was observed a handful of times. This rearrangement joins TRBV2 to TRBJ1-5; no definite D call. Trimming stripped 3 bases from V and 0 bases from J, with 3 bases between. There are 13 residues in the CDR3. Germline CDR1 and CDR2: SNHLY and FYNNEI. This chain's CDR3 is CASSEYSNQPQHF. CDR3 sequence (DNA): TGTGCCAGCAGTGAGTATAGCAATCAGCCCCAGCATTTT.

This chain connects TRBV11-2 to TRBJ2-1; 12 bases are a match to TRBD2. With V trimmed by 1 base and J by 5 bases, 6 bases remained unmatched. Germline values: CDR1 SGHAT, CDR2 FQNNGV. The CDR3 runs 17 residues. Here the CDR3 reads CASSLGRLAGGNNEQFF. The CDR3 DNA follows: TGTGCCAGCAGCTTAGGGCGGCTAGCGGGAGGGAACAATGAGCAGTTCTTC.

The gene calls are TRBV10-1 and TRBJ1-1, with D possibly being TRBD1 (5 bases). Germline V gene sequence: CDR1 WNHNN, CDR2 SYGVQD (reference sequence). The CDR3 covers 12 residues. Trimming took off 9 bases at V and 11 bases at J, with 19 bases between the two ends. The CDR3 loop reads CARYDWGRTAFF. CDR3 sequence (DNA): TGCGCCAGATACGACTGGGGCCGTACGGCTTTCTTT.

The chain employs TRBV6-5 and TRBJ2-1, with 7 bases matching TRBD2. This CDR3 is 14 amino acids long. Trimming removed 0 bases from V and 8 bases from J; junction bases left unmatched: 4. Per germline, CDR1 MNHEY and CDR2 SVGAGI. CDR3 in DNA: TGTGCCAGCAGTTACTCGACTAGCTCCCATGAGCAGTTCTTC. Its translation is CASSYSTSSHEQFF.